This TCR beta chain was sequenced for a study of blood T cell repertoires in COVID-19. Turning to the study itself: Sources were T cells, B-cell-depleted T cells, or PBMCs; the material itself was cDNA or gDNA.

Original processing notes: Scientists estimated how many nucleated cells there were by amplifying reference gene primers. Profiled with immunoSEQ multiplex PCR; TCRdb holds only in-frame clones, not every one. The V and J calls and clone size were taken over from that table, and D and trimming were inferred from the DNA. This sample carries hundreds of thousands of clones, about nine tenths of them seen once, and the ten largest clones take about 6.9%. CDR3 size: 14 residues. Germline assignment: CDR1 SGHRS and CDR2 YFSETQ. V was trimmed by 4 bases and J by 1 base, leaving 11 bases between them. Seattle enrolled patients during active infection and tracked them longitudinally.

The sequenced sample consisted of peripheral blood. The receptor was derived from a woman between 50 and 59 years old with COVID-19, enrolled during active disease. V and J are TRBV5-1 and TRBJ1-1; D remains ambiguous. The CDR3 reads CASSTSISNTEAFF. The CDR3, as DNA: TGCGCCAGCAGCACAAGTATATCGAACACTGAAGCTTTCTTT.